The clone carrying this TCR beta chain was detected only a few times. The antigen remains unidentified. Germline V gene sequence: CDR1 SGHRS, CDR2 YFSETQ. The CDR3 has 14 amino acids. After removal of 4 bases from V and 3 bases from J, the junction contained 2 bases not matched to a gene. The sample comes from a study of spatial heterogeneity in lung cancer. For the study at large: Consistent detection of more beta-chain than alpha-chain sequences was observed. There were, on average, more than 8.5 raw-read appearances for each unique TCR and UMI combination. Study results and caveats: Among blood samples, ubiquitous expanded tumor TCRs appeared more at resection than at follow-up.

Time point described: sample taken at primary tumor resection. The authors sequenced whole RNA from tumor, nontumor lung or frozen PBMC without sorting. Untreated early-stage non-small cell lung cancer patients, about 70 in total, were the donors. TCRdb reprocessed the 5' RACE reads via MiXCR and lists one record per CDR3 protein. The repertoire holds 30,000 to 50,000 distinct CDR3 sequences, with roughly 6% as singletons. The sequence was collected from a male donor with early-stage non-small cell lung cancer. This material consisted of PBMCs, taken at surgery. V gene TRBV5-1 combines with J gene TRBJ1-2, with 11 bases lining up with TRBD1. The CDR3, as DNA: TGCGCCAGCAGCACGGGACAGGGGGACTATGGCTACACCTTC. It translates to CASSTGQGDYGYTF.